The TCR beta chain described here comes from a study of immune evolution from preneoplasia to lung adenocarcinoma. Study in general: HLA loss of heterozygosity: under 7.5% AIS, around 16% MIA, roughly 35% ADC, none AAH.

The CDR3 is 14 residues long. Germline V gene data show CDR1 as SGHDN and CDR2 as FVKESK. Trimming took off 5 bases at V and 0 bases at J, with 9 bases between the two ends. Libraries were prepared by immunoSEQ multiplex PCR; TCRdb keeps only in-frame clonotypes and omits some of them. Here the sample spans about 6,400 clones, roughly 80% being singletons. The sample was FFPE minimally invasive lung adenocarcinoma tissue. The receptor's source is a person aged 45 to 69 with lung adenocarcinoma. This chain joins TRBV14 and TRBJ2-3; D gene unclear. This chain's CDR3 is CASSARQSTDTQYF. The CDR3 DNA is TGTGCCAGCAGCGCACGGCAGAGCACAGATACGCAGTATTTT.